The clone carrying this T cell receptor beta chain was detected only once. Its specificity is unknown. This CDR3 comprises 13 residues. CDR1 KGHSH and CDR2 LQKENI come from the germline V gene. V dropped 8 bases and J dropped 6; count of bases not matched to a gene: 5. This record comes from a study of cytotoxic CD8 clonotypes in ibrutinib-treated CLL. Turning to the study itself: It was after a median about 12 months of treatment, range 6 to 36, that response samples were taken.

Whole-study findings and limits: Contraction or stability on treatment was seen for public clonotypes, which were uncommon.

T cells were sequenced at a targeted depth of 1 in 200,000 to 1 in 1 million. Sequencing used immunoSEQ multiplex PCR; TCRdb keeps in-frame clones, though not all of them. The sample yields 150,000 or so clones, more than 75% seen once. Material: PBMCs, obtained after 36 months of ibrutinib treatment. V usage is TRBV18 and J usage is TRBJ2-7, with 12 bases matching TRBD1. The origin of this receptor is a human donor with chronic lymphocytic leukemia. The CDR3 protein is CASKGTGGLEQYF. As DNA, the CDR3 is TGTGCCAGCAAGGGGACAGGGGGCCTCGAGCAGTACTTC.